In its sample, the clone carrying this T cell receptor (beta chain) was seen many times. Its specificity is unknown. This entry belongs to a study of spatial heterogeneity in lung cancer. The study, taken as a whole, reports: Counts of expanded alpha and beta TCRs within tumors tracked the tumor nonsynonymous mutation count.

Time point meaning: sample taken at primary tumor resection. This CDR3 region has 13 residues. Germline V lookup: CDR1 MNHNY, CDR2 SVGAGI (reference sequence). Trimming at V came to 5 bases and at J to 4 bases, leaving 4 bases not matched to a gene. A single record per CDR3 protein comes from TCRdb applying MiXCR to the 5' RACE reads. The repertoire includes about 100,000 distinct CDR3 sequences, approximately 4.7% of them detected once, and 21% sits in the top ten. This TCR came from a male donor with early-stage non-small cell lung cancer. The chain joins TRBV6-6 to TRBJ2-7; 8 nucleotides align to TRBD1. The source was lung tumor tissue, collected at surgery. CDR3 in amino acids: CASSDRQGYEQYF. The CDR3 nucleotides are TGTGCCAGCAGTGACCGACAGGGGTACGAGCAGTACTTC.